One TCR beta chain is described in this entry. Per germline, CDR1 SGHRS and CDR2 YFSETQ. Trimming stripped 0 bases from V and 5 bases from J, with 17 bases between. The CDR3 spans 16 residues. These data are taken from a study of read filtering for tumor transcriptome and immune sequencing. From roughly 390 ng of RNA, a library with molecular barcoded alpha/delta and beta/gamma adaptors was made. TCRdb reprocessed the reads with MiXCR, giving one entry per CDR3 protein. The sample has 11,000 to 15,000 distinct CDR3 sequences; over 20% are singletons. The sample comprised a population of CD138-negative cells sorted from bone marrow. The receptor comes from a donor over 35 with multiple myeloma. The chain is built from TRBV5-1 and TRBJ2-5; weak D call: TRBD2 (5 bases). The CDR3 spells CASSLDGGRGSETQYF. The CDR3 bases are TGCGCCAGCAGCTTGGATGGCGGCAGAGGGTCGGAGACCCAGTACTTC.